The 27 T cell receptor beta chains presented below share a single source sample, sequenced in a study of OX40 agonist ivuxolimab in advanced cancers. Sequencing was performed with immunoSEQ multiplex PCR; in TCRdb, only in-frame clones are kept and a portion is missing. The table shows about 50,000 clones, with roughly 89% occurring only once. The sequencing used CD4+ or CD8+ T cells sorted from blood, collected in a trial of the OX40 agonist ivuxolimab. All receptors come from an adult with an advanced solid tumor such as melanoma, head and neck, liver or kidney cancer.

The V call is TRBV6-1, the J call TRBJ2-3; TRBD2 aligns across 10 bases. This CDR3 is 15 amino acids long. Germline CDR1 is MNHNS and CDR2 is SASEGT. With 6 bases clipped from V and 5 bases from J, the junction kept 8 bases outside the gene matches. For the CDR3, the DNA is TGTGCCAGCAGCCCTCTAGCGGGAGCCAGAGATACGCAGTATTTT. As protein: CASSPLAGARDTQYF.

The V call is TRBV9, the J call TRBJ2-3; perhaps D is TRBD1 or TRBD2 (5 bases each). CDR3 size: 16 residues. Germline V gene sequence: CDR1 SGDLS, CDR2 YYNGEE. V lost 3 bases, J lost 2 bases, and 16 bases lay in between. The CDR3 spells CASSAEADRYTDTQYF. CDR3 DNA: TGTGCCAGCAGCGCGGAGGCCGACAGATACACAGATACGCAGTATTTT.

The table lists this clone with a few counts. This chain connects TRBV6-1 to TRBJ2-5; D is ambiguous. The CDR3 has 13 residues. Trimming removed 6 bases at V and 5 bases at J, with 13 bases between. The germline V gene encodes CDR1 MNHNS and CDR2 SASEGT. The CDR3 protein is CASRSPASETQYF. The CDR3 region has the DNA TGTGCCAGCAGATCTCCGGCGTCGGAGACCCAGTACTTC.

This clone was seen once. This chain connects TRBV27 to TRBJ1-2, with unresolved D. CDR1 is MNHEY, CDR2 SMNVEV, per germline (reference sequence). V gave up 5 bases and J gave up 4 bases, with 17 bases separating them. CDR3 size: 15 residues. The CDR3 reads CASSPYPGGPYGYTF. The CDR3 DNA follows: TGTGCCAGCAGTCCTTACCCCGGAGGCCCCTATGGCTACACCTTC.

The chain employs TRBV5-4 and TRBJ2-3, with TRBD2 matching 7 bases. V trimming: 3 bases; J trimming: 0 bases; junction bases outside the gene matches: 10. The CDR3 totals 17 residues. Germline V gene sequence: CDR1 SGHNT, CDR2 YYREEE (reference sequence). The CDR3 loop reads CASSYPGGGTSTDTQYF. In DNA, the CDR3 is TGTGCCAGCAGCTATCCGGGAGGCGGGACTAGCACAGATACGCAGTATTTT. The variable domain in full, with the rest retrieved from reference TRBV5-4 and TRBJ2-3, is ETGVTQSPTHLIKTRGQQVTLRCSSQSGHNTVSWYQQALGQGPQFIFQYYREEENGRGNFPPRFSGLQFPNYSSELNVNALELDDSALYLCASSYPGGGTSTDTQYFGPGTRLTVL.

This clone was seen just once. The rearrangement uses TRBV18 and TRBJ1-3; maybe TRBD1 (5 bases). The CDR3 is 14 residues long. V lost 4 bases and J 2 bases, leaving 9 bases between the germline ends. Germline V CDR1 and CDR2: KGHSH, LQKENI. The CDR3 nucleotides are TGTGCCAGCTCACACGGGGCTCCTGGAAACACCATATATTTT. Protein: CASSHGAPGNTIYF.

This CDR3 is CASSFTRYEQFF. The CDR3 DNA follows: TGTGCCAGCAGCTTTACTAGGTATGAGCAGTTCTTC. This chain connects TRBV11-3 to TRBJ2-1, with a possible D match to TRBD2 (5 bases). This CDR3 comprises 12 residues. Germline loops: CDR1 SGHNT, CDR2 YENEEA. Trimming stripped 3 bases from V and 8 bases from J, with 8 bases between.

V and J are TRBV28 and TRBJ1-1, with D hard to call. CDR1 and CDR2 from the germline V gene are MDHEN and SYDVKM. Trimming took 6 bases from V and 1 from J, leaving 12 bases between them. The CDR3 extends over 14 amino acids. The chain's CDR3 is CASSSGGRNTEAFF. The CDR3 nucleotides read TGTGCCAGCAGCTCGGGAGGTAGGAACACTGAAGCTTTCTTT.

CDR3 DNA sequence: TGCGCCAGCAGCTTGGGGCGGGACGACCCCTCCCTAGCCAAAAACATTCAGTACTTC. Translation gives CASSLGRDDPSLAKNIQYF. J is TRBJ2-4 and V is TRBV5-1; tentatively, D is TRBD2 (6 bases). Germline V CDR1 and CDR2: SGHRS, YFSETQ. The CDR3 has 19 amino acids. Trimming removed 0 bases from V and 0 bases from J, with 19 bases in between.

The table lists this clone with a count of one. J is TRBJ2-1 and V is TRBV12-5; 15 positions match TRBD2. The CDR3 is 19 amino acids. The trim removed 2 bases at V and 5 bases at J, leaving 10 bases unmatched. Germline CDR1 and CDR2: LGHNT and FRNRAP. CDR3 region: CASGLLGLAGGPSDNEQFF. The CDR3 DNA follows: TGTGCTAGTGGTTTGCTCGGACTAGCGGGAGGGCCATCAGACAATGAGCAGTTCTTC. Full variable domain (outside the CDR3, taken from reference TRBV12-5 and TRBJ2-1): DARVTQTPRHKVTEMGQEVTMRCQPILGHNTVFWYRQTMMQGLELLAYFRNRAPLDDSGMPKDRFSAEMPDATLATLKIQPSEPRDSAVYFCASGLLGLAGGPSDNEQFFGPGTRLTVL.

The rearrangement joins TRBV6-5 to TRBJ2-5; a possible D gene is TRBD1 (5 bases). Trimming stripped 6 bases from V and 5 bases from J, with 16 bases between. Germline V gene data show CDR1 as MNHEY and CDR2 as SVGAGI. The CDR3 spans 14 residues. The CDR3 reads CASSTGIGAETQYF. DNA for the CDR3: TGTGCCAGCAGCACCGGTATAGGGGCGGAGACCCAGTACTTC.

This clone was counted only a few times. This chain links TRBV7-8 with TRBJ2-7; D call uncertain. The V end was cut by 2 bases, the J end by 3 bases, with 14 bases between. CDR3 size: 15 residues. The germline gives CDR1 SGHVS, CDR2 FQNEAQ. DNA for the CDR3: TGTGCCAGCAGCTTATCGCGGCTAGTAGGCTACGAGCAGTACTTC. This gives the protein CASSLSRLVGYEQYF.

The chain joins TRBV5-4 to TRBJ2-1; a possible D gene is TRBD1 (6 bases). The CDR3 contains 14 residues. The V end was cut by 0 bases, the J end by 5 bases, with 9 bases between. Germline V gene data show CDR1 as SGHNT and CDR2 as YYREEE (reference sequence). The CDR3 DNA reads TGTGCCAGCAGCTTGGGGGGGCGGGACAATGAGCAGTTCTTC. Translating it yields CASSLGGRDNEQFF.

This clone was seen a single time. The rearrangement links TRBV25-1 to TRBJ2-1; 7 nucleotides align to TRBD2. Germline V gives CDR1 MGHDK, CDR2 SYGVNS. The CDR3 loop spans 11 amino acids. Trimming removed 8 bases from V and 9 bases from J; junction bases left unmatched: 4. This chain's CDR3 is CASGRGSEQFF. The CDR3 DNA follows: TGTGCCAGCGGGAGGGGCAGTGAGCAGTTCTTC.

This chain uses TRBV29-1 with TRBJ2-6; 7 bases align to TRBD1. Germline CDR1 reads SQVTM; CDR2 reads ANQGSEA. CDR3 size: 12 residues. The trim removed 7 bases at V and 12 bases at J, leaving 9 bases unmatched. The CDR3 is CSAAGTEGVLTF. The DNA of the CDR3 is TGCAGCGCTGCAGGGACAGAAGGCGTCCTGACTTTC.

V usage is TRBV5-6 and J usage is TRBJ2-2; no reliable D call. The germline CDR1 and CDR2 sequences are SGHDT and YYEEEE. V was shortened by 0 bases and J by 6 bases, with 6 bases between the two germline ends. This CDR3 has 13 residues. DNA for the CDR3: TGTGCCAGCAGCTTGGTGGACGCCGGGGAGCTGTTTTTT. Translated: CASSLVDAGELFF.

V and J are TRBV27 and TRBJ2-1, with D tentatively TRBD2 (6 bases). The CDR3 is 18 amino acids. Germline CDR1 and CDR2: MNHEY and SMNVEV (reference sequence). Trimming removed 7 bases at V and 2 bases at J, with 24 bases between. The CDR3 is CASTKYPLREKTYNEQFF. CDR3 sequence (DNA): TGTGCCAGCACCAAGTACCCCTTACGGGAGAAAACCTACAATGAGCAGTTCTTC.

This sequence joins TRBV7-3 and TRBJ2-7; 13 nucleotides line up with TRBD2. The CDR3 extends over 15 amino acids. The germline gives CDR1 SGHTA, CDR2 FQGTGA. V gave up 5 bases and J gave up 3 bases; unmatched junction bases: 4. CDR3 DNA: TGTGCCAGCAGCCTACTAGCGGGAGGGATCTACGAGCAGTACTTC. This gives the protein CASSLLAGGIYEQYF.

The V and J genes are TRBV6-5 and TRBJ1-1; D uncertain. V was cut by 4 bases and J by 4 bases, with 10 bases left in between. The CDR3 spans 13 residues. Germline CDR1 and CDR2: MNHEY and SVGAGI. This chain's CDR3 is CASSLAGLTEAFF. The CDR3 DNA is TGTGCCAGCAGTTTGGCGGGTCTCACTGAAGCTTTCTTT.

The rearrangement links TRBV9 to TRBJ2-2; D may be TRBD1 or TRBD2 (5 bases each). The CDR3 is made up of 16 amino acids. Trimming took 0 bases from V and 5 from J, leaving 14 bases between them. Per germline, CDR1 SGDLS and CDR2 YYNGEE. Here the CDR3 DNA reads TGTGCCAGCAGCGTAGTTCCGGACACGGGGACCGGGGAGCTGTTTTTT. This encodes CASSVVPDTGTGELFF.

CDR3 coding DNA: TGCGCCAGCAGCTTGGCTCTAGCGGGACGGGTCACCGGGGAGCTGTTTTTT. Protein sequence: CASSLALAGRVTGELFF. The V call is TRBV5-1, the J call TRBJ2-2; 9 bases match TRBD2. The CDR3 runs 17 residues. With 0 bases clipped from V and 4 bases from J, the junction kept 7 bases outside the gene matches. The germline gives CDR1 SGHRS, CDR2 YFSETQ.

V gene TRBV30 combines with J gene TRBJ2-2; D may be TRBD2 (6 bases). The CDR3 has 13 amino acids. V was shortened by 0 bases and J by 7 bases, with 9 bases between the two germline ends. Germline assignment: CDR1 GTSNPN and CDR2 SVGIG (reference sequence). The CDR3 bases are TGTGCCTGGAGTGTACTGGAGGGCGGGGAGCTGTTTTTT. It specifies CAWSVLEGGELFF. Full variable domain (missing parts from reference TRBV30 and TRBJ2-2): SQTIHQWPATLVQPVGSPLSLECTVEGTSNPNLYWYRQAAGRGLQLLFYSVGIGQISSEVPQNLSASRPQDRQFILSSKKLLLSDSGFYLCAWSVLEGGELFFGEGSRLTVL.

The chain recombines TRBV7-8 with TRBJ2-1, with D unresolved. Trimming took off 5 bases at V and 6 bases at J, with 5 bases between the two ends. The CDR3 has 11 amino acids. Germline V gives CDR1 SGHVS, CDR2 FQNEAQ. The CDR3 spells CASSHSNEQFF. CDR3 nucleotides: TGTGCCAGCAGCCATTCCAATGAGCAGTTCTTC.

The chain carries TRBV27 and TRBJ1-5; possible D gene TRBD1, 5 bases. Germline V gene lookup returns CDR1 MNHEY and CDR2 SMNVEV (reference sequence). The CDR3 totals 17 residues. V dropped 5 bases and J dropped 2 bases, with 19 bases sitting between them. CDR3 loop: CASSPLVNRGGNQPQHF. In nucleotides, the CDR3 is TGTGCCAGCAGTCCCTTGGTTAACAGAGGGGGCAATCAGCCCCAGCATTTT.

This chain joins TRBV5-1 and TRBJ1-6; D unresolved. Germline V gives CDR1 SGHRS, CDR2 YFSETQ. The V end was cut by 6 bases, the J end by 7 bases, with 11 bases between. The CDR3 covers 13 residues. Here the CDR3 DNA reads TGCGCCAGCAACCTCGAAACCAATTCACCCCTCCACTTT. Translating gives CASNLETNSPLHF.

The V call is TRBV5-1, the J call TRBJ2-7; 7 bases match TRBD1. The CDR3 spans 13 residues. Losses at the gene ends were 2 bases for V and 3 bases for J; bases not matched to a gene: 2. Germline V gene lookup returns CDR1 SGHRS and CDR2 YFSETQ. The CDR3 nucleotides are TGCGCCAGCAGCTTAGGACAGGTCTACGAGCAGTACTTC. Its protein is CASSLGQVYEQYF.

The rearrangement uses TRBV6-6 and TRBJ2-3; D could derive from TRBD1 or TRBD2 (6 bases each). Per germline, CDR1 MNHNY and CDR2 SVGAGI (reference sequence). Trimming shortened V by 7 bases and J by 1 base, and 9 bases separated the two germline ends. There are 13 residues in the CDR3. CDR3 protein: CASMEGGTDTQYF. CDR3 sequence (DNA): TGTGCCAGCATGGAGGGGGGCACAGATACGCAGTATTTT.